This TCR beta chain was found in a study of blood T cells in healthy people across ages. Overall study context: Template switching recovered approximately one barcoded beta molecule for every two T cells.

Then a second PCR, running about 7 to 11 cycles, was carried out with a sample-barcoded 5' primer and a J-beta primer mix. TCRdb itself ran the 5' RACE reads through MiXCR, one entry per CDR3 protein. The data show more than 700,000 distinct CDR3 sequences, with around half seen just once and about a sixth held by the top ten. A minimum of 6 micrograms of total RNA was extracted per sample. In its sample, this clonotype was seen many times. The source is a man older than 75 in good health. Sequencing was performed on blood.

The CDR3 DNA reads as TGCGCCAGCAGCTTCGTGACAGGGACCGAGCAGTACTTC. It translates to CASSFVTGTEQYF. The chain joins TRBV5-1 to TRBJ2-7; 7 bases match TRBD1. The CDR3 totals 13 residues. The J segment lost 6 bases and the V segment lost 2 bases, leaving 5 bases of the junction unmatched. Looked up from germline, CDR1 is SGHRS and CDR2 is YFSETQ.